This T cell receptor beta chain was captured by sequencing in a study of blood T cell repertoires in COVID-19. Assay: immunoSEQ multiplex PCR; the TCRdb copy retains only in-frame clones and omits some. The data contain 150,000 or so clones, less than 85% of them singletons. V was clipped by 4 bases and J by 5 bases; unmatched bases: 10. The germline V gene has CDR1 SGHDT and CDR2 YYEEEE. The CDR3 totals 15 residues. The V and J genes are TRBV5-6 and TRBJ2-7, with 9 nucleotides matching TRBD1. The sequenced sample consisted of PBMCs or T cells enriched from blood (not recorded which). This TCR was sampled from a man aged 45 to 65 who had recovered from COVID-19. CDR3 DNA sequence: TGTGCCAGCAGCGGGTCCGGGACAGGGCGGAACGAGCAGTACTTC. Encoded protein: CASSGSGTGRNEQYF.